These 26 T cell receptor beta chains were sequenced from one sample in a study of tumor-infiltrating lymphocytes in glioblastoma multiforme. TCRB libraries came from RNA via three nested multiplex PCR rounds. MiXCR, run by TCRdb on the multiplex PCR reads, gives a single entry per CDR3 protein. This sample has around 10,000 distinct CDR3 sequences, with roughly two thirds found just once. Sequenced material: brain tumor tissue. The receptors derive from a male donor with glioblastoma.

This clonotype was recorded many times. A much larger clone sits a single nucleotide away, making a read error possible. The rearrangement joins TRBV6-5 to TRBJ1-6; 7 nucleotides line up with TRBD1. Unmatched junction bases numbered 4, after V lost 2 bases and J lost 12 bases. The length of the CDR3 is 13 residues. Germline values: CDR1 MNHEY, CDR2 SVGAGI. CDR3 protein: CASSYRGGGPLHF. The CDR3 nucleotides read TGTGCCAGCAGTTACAGAGGGGGCGGACCCCTCCACTTT.

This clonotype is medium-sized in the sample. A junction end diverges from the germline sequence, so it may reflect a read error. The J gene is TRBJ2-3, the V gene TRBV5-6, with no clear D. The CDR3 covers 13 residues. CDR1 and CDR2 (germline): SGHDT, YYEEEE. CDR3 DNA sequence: TGTGCCAGCAGCTTGGTCGCGGCAGACACGCAGTATTTT. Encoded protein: CASSLVAADTQYF. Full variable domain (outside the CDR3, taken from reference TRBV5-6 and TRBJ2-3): DAGVTQSPTHLIKTRGQQVTLRCSPKSGHDTVSWYQQALGQGPQFIFQYYEEEERQRGNFPDRFSGHQFPNYSSELNVNALLLGDSALYLCASSLVAADTQYFGPGTRLTVL.

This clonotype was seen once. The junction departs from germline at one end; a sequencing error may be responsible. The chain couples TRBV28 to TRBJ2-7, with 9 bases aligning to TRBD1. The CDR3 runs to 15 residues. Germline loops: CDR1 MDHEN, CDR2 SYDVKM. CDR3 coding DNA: TGTGCCAGCAGCCTCACGGGACAGGGATTCTACGAGCAATACTTC. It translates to CASSLTGQGFYEQYF.

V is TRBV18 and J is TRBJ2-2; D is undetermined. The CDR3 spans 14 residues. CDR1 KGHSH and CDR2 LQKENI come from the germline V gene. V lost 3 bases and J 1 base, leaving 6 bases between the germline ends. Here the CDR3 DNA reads TGTGCCAGCTCACCTACACAGAACACCGGGGAGCTGTTTTTT. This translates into CASSPTQNTGELFF. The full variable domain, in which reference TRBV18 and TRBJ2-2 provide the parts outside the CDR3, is NAGVMQNPRHLVRRRGQEARLRCSPMKGHSHVYWYRQLPEEGLKFMVYLQKENIIDESGMPKERFSAEFPKEGPSILRIQQVVRGDSAAYFCASSPTQNTGELFFGEGSRLTVL.

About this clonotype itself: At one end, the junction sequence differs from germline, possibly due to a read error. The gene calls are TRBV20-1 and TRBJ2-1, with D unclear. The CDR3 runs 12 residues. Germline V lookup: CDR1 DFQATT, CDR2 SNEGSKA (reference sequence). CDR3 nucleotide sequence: TGCAATGCTGAAGGCGTCCTCAATGAGCAGTCCTTC. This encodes CNAEGVLNEQSF.

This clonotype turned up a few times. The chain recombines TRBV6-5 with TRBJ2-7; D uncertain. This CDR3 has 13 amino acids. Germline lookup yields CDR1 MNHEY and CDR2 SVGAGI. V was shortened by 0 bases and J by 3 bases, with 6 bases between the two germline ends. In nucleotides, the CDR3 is TGTGCCAGCAGTTACTCAGCAGGCTACGAGCAGTACTTC. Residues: CASSYSAGYEQYF.

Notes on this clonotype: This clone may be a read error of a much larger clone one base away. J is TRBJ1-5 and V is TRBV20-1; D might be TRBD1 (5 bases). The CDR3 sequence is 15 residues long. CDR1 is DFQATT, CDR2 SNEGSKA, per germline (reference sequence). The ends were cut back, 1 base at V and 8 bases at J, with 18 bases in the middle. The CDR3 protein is CSARASGALNKPQHF. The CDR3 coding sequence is TGCAGTGCTAGAGCCTCCGGGGCCCTTAATAAGCCCCAGCATTTT.

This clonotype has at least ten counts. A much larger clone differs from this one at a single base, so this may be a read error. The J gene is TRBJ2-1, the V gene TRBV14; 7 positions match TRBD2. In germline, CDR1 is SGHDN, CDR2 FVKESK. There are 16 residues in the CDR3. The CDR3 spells CASSLPGLTSYNGQFF. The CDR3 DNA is TGTGCCAGCAGCCTACCGGGACTAACTTCCTACAATGGGCAGTTCTTC.

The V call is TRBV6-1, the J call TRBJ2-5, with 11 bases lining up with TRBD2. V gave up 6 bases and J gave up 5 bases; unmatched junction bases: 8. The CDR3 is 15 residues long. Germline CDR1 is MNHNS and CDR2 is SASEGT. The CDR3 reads CASSRTSGLKETQYF. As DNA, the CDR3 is TGTGCCAGCAGCCGGACTAGCGGGCTAAAGGAGACCCAGTACTTC.

CDR3 loop: CASSFFILALYEQYF. CDR3 DNA sequence: TGTGCCAGCAGCTTCTTCATCCTAGCACTATACGAGCAGTACTTC. The V gene is TRBV11-2, the J gene TRBJ2-7, with D maybe TRBD2 (5 bases). There are 15 residues in the CDR3. Per the germline V gene, CDR1 is SGHAT and CDR2 is FQNNGV. The ends were cut back, 3 bases at V and 4 bases at J, with 16 bases in the middle.

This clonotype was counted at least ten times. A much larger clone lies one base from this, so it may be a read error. The CDR3 protein is CSAHKLADNEQSF. CDR3 nucleotide sequence: TGCAGCGCTCATAAACTAGCGGACAATGAGCAGTCCTTC. V usage is TRBV29-1 and J usage is TRBJ2-1, with 8 bases that match TRBD2. This CDR3 comprises 13 residues. CDR1 is SQVTM and CDR2 is ANQGSEA in the germline V gene.

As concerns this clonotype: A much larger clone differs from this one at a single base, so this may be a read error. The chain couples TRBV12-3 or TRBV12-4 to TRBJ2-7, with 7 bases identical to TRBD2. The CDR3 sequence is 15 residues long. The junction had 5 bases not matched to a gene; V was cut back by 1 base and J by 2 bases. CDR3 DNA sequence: TGTGCCAGCAGTTTAGGGGGAGGGTACACCTACGAGCAGTACTTC. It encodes CASSLGGGYTYEQYF.

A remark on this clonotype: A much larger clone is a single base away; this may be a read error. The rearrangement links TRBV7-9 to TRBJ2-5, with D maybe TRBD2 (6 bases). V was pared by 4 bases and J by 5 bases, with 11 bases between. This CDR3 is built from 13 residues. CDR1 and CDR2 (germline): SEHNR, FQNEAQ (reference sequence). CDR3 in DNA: TGTGCCAGCAGCTCAACCCGGGAGGAGACCCAGTACTTC. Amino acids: CASSSTREETQYF.

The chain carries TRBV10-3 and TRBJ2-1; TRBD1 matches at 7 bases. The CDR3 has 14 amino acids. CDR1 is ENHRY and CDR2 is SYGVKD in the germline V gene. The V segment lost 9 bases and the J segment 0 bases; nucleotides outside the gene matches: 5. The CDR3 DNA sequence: TGTGCCATGGGACAGTCAAGCTCCTACAATGAGCAGTTCTTC. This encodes CAMGQSSSYNEQFF.

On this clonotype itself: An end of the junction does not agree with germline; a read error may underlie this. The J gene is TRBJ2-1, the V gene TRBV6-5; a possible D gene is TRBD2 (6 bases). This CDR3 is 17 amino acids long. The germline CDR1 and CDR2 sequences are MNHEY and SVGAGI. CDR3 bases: TGTACCAGCAGTTACTCTTATCGGGGGAGCTCCTACAATGAGCAGTCCTTC. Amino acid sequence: CTSSYSYRGSSYNEQSF.

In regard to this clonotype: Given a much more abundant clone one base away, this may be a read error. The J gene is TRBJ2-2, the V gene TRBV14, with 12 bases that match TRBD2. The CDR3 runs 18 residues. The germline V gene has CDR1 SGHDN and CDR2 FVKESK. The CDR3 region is CASSQVASGRDNTGELPF. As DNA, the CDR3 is TGTGCCAGCAGCCAAGTCGCTAGCGGGAGGGATAACACCGGGGAGCTGCCTTTT.

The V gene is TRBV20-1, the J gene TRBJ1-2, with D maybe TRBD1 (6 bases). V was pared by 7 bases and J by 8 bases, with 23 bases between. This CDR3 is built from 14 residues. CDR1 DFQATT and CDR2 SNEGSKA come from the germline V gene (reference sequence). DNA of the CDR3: TGCAGTGACAGAGACCTCGGGGGGCATGGAGGCTACACCTTC. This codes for CSDRDLGGHGGYTF.

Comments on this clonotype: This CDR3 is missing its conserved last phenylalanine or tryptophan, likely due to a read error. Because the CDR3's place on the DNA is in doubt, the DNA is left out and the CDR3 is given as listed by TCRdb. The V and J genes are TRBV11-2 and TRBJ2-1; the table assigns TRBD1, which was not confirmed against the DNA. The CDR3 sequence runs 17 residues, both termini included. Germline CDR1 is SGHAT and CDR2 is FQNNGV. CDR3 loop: CASSLAVRGPSRNEQLL.

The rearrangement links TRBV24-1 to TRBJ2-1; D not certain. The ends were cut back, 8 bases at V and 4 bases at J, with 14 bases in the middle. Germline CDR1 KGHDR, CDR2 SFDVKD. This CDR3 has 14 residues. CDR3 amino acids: CATTDPTIYNEQFF. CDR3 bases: TGTGCCACCACGGACCCGACGATTTACAATGAGCAGTTCTTC.

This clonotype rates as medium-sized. DNA of the CDR3: TGTGCCAGCAGCTTATTAGCGGGAGTTGAATACGAGCAGTACTTC. The encoded protein is CASSLLAGVEYEQYF. The chain uses TRBV7-9 and TRBJ2-7, with 9 nucleotides matching TRBD2. V shed 2 bases, J shed 4 bases, and the junction held 6 bases outside the gene matches. Germline CDR1 is SEHNR and CDR2 is FQNEAQ (reference sequence). The CDR3 runs to 15 residues.

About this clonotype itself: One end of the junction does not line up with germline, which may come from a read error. As DNA, the CDR3 is TGCGCCAGCAACCAAGGAGGGGCTAGCGCACAAGAGACCCAGTACTTC. Encoded protein: CASNQGGASAQETQYF. The chain is built from TRBV4-1 and TRBJ2-5; maybe TRBD2 (6 bases). CDR3 size: 16 residues. Germline CDR1 reads MGHRA; CDR2 reads YSYEKL.

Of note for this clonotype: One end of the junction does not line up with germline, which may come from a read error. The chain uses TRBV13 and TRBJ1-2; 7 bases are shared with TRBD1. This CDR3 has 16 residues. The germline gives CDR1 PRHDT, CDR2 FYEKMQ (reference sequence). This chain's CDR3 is CASSLFSSGGTYGYTF. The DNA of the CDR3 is TGTGCCAGCAGCTTATTTTCGTCAGGGGGTACCTATGGGTACACCTTC.

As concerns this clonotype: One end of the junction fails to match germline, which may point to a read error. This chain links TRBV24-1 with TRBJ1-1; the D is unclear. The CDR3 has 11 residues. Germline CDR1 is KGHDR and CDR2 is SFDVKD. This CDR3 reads CAISVLRRAFF. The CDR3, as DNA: TGTGCCATCAGTGTTTTGAGGCGGGCTTTCTTT.

CDR3 sequence: CASSLVRVNSYNEQFF. In DNA, the CDR3 is TGTGCCAGCAGTTTAGTCCGGGTAAACTCCTACAATGAGCAGTTCTTC. This chain uses TRBV12-3 or TRBV12-4 with TRBJ2-1; no clear D. The CDR3 loop spans 16 amino acids. Trimming left V 1 base short and J 0 bases short, with 10 bases between.

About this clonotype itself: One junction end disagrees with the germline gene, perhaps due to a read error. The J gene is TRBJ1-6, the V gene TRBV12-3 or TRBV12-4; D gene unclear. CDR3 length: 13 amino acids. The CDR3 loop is CASSFPQNSPLHF. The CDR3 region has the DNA TGTGCTAGCAGTTTTCCACAGAATTCACCCCTCCACTTT.

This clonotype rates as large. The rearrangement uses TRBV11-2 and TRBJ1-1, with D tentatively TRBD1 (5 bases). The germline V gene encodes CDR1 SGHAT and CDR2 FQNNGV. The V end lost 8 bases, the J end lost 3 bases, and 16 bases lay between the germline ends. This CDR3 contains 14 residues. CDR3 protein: CASGQRGWDTEAFF. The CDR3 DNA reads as TGTGCCAGCGGACAACGAGGGTGGGACACTGAAGCTTTCTTT.